Reported below is one T cell receptor (beta chain). The target antigen is unknown. The entry originates in a study of T cell repertoires in cytomegalovirus infection. Study information: CMV infection together with matching HLA type was indicated by public TCR beta signatures.

General study results and limits: Frequencies of public TCR beta families were cumulated, and this identified carriers of CMV plus the relevant HLA. There were HLA-C-restricted CMV-specific TCR beta clonotypes dominating the ex vivo response.

TCRdb re-analysed the reads in MiXCR, keeping a single row per CDR3 protein. The profile covers a few hundred thousand distinct CDR3 sequences, with approximately 46% appearing a single time and approximately 40% taken by the ten largest. The V end was cut by 6 bases, the J end by 9 bases, with 12 bases between. The V gene's germline CDR1 is SGHAT and CDR2 FQNNGV. This CDR3 has 12 residues. The sequences come from cultured PBMCs, collected from culture after CMV antigen stimulation. The chain links TRBV11-2 to TRBJ2-1; possibly TRBD2 for D (6 bases). The receptor was isolated from a human donor in good health (CMV status not recorded). Some clones in this sample may be carry-over from other donors' samples. The CDR3 region is CASRPWGGEQFF. The CDR3 coding sequence is TGTGCCAGCAGACCTTGGGGAGGTGAGCAGTTCTTC.